A single sample gave rise to the 3 T cell receptor beta chains below, sequenced in a study of PD-1 blockade in classical Hodgkin lymphoma. Method: immunoSEQ multiplex PCR; TCRdb's copy keeps in-frame clones and lacks some. This table has about 50,000 clones, around 90% appearing once. Indicated time point: cycle 4 day 1 (C4D1), after less than seven weeks of nivolumab. All trial patients relapsed after autologous stem cell transplantation. The starting material was peripheral blood mononuclear cells (PBMCs), obtained before the fourth cycle of nivolumab. All receptors derive from a human donor with classical Hodgkin lymphoma.

CDR3 loop: CASSEFRDSSTDTQYF. In nucleotides, the CDR3 is TGCGCCAGCAGTGAGTTCCGGGATAGTAGCACAGATACGCAGTATTTT. The chain joins TRBV10-2 to TRBJ2-3, with D possibly TRBD2 on 5 matching bases. The length of the CDR3 is 16 residues. V was pared by 1 base and J by 0 bases, with 11 bases between. Germline CDR1 reads WSHSY; CDR2 reads SAAADI.

This clone was seen once. The gene calls are TRBV19 and TRBJ2-1; possibly TRBD1 or TRBD2 for D (7 bases each). The ends were cut back, 7 bases at V and 4 bases at J, with 14 bases in the middle. Germline CDR1 LNHDA, CDR2 SQIVND (reference sequence). This CDR3 has 14 residues. CDR3 DNA: TGTGCCAGTACCAGGGGGGGGACATACAATGAGCAGTTCTTC. Translated, it gives CASTRGGTYNEQFF.

This clone is large. This sequence joins TRBV25-1 and TRBJ2-7; no firm D call. Germline V gene data show CDR1 as MGHDK and CDR2 as SYGVNS. Trimming shortened V by 8 bases and J by 2 bases, and 10 bases separated the two germline ends. This CDR3 has 12 amino acids. CDR3 sequence (DNA): TGTGCCAGCGGACGTAACCCCTACGAGCAGTACTTC. Protein: CASGRNPYEQYF.